This T cell receptor beta chain is from a study of blood T cell repertoires in COVID-19. Study overall: Whether acute or convalescent, the COVID-19 samples came from the United States, Italy and Spain.

In the authors' workflow: For nucleated cells, counts were estimated from reference gene primer amplification. This table comes from immunoSEQ multiplex PCR, and its TCRdb copy is limited to in-frame clones, with some not included. V, J and clone size were drawn from that table, and D and trimming were deduced from the DNA. The table lists 85,000 to 90,000 clones, roughly four fifths of them singletons. The ends were cut back, 5 bases at V and 5 bases at J, with 9 bases in the middle. Germline CDR1 reads WSHSY; CDR2 reads SAAADI. CDR3 size: 12 residues. The sample was peripheral blood. V usage is TRBV10-2 and J usage is TRBJ2-5, with D hard to call. This sequence was found in a woman of 80 years or more with acute or convalescent COVID-19. The CDR3 spells CASSKQTETQYF. The CDR3 DNA reads as TGCGCCAGCAGTAAACAGACCGAGACCCAGTACTTC.